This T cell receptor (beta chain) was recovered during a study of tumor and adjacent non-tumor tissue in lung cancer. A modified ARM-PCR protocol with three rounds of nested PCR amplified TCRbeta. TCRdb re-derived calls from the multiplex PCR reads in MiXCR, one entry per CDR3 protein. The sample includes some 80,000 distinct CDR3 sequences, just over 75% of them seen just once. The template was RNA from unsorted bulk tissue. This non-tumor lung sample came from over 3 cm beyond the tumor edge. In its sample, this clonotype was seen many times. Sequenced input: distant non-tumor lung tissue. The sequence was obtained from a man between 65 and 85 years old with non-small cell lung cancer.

The CDR3, as DNA: TGCAGCGTTGATTACACTGGGAGGGGAGGTGAGCAGTACTTC. Amino acids: CSVDYTGRGGEQYF. This chain connects TRBV29-1 to TRBJ2-7, with 7 bases fitting TRBD2. The CDR3 is made up of 14 amino acids. After removal of 3 bases from V and 7 bases from J, the junction contained 12 bases not matched to a gene. Per the germline V gene, CDR1 is SQVTM and CDR2 is ANQGSEA.